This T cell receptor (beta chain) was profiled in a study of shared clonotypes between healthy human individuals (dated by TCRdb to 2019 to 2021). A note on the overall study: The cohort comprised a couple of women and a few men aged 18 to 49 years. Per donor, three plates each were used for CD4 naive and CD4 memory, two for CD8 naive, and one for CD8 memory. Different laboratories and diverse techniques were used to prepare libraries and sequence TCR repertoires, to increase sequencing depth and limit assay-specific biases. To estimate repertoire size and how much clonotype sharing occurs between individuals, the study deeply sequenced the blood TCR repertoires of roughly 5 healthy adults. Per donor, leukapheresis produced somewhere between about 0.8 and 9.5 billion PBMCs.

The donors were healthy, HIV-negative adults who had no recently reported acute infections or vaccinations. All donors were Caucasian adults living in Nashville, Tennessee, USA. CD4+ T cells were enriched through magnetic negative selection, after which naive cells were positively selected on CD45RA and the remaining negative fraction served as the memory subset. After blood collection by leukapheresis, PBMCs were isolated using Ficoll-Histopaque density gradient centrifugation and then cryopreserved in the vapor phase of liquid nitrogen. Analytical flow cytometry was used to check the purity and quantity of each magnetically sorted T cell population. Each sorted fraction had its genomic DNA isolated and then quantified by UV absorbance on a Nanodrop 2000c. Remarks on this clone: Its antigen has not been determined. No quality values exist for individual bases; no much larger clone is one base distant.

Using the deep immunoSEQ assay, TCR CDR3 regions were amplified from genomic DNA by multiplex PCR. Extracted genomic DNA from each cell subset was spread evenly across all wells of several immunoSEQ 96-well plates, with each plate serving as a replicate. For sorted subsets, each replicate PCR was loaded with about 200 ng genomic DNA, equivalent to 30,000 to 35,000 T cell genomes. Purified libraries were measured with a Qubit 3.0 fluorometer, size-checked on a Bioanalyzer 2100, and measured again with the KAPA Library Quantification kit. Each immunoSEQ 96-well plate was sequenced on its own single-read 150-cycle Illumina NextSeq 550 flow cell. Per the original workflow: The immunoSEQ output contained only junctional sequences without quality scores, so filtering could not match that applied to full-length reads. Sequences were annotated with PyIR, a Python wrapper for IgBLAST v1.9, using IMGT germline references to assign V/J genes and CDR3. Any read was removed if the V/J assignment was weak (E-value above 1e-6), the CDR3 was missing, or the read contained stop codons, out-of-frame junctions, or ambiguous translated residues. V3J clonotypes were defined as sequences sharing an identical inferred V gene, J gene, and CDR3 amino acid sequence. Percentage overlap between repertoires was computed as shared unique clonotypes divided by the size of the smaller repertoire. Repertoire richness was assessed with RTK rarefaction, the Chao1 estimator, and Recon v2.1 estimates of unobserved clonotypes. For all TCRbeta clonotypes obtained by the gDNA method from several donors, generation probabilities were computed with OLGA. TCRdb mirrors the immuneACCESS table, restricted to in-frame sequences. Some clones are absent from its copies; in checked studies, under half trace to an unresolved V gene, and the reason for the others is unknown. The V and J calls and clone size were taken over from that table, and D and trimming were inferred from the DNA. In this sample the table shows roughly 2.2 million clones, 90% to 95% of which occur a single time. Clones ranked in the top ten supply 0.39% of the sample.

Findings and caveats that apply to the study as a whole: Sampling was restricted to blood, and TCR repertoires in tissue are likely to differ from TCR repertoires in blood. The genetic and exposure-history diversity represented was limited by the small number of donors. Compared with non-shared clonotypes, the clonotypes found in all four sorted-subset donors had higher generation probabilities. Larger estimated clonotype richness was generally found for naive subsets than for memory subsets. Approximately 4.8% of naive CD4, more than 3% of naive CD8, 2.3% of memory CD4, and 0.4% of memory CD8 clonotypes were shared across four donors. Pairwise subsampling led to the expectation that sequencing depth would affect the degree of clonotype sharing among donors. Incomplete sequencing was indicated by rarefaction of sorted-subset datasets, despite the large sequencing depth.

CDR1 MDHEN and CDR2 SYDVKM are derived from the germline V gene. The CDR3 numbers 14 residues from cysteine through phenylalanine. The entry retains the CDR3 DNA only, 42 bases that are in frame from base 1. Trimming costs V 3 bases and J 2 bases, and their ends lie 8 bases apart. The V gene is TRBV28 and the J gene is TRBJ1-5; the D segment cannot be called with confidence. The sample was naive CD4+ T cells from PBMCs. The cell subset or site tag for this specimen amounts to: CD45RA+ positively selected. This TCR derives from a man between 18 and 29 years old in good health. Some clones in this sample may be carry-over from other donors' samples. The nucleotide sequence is TGTGCCAGCAGTTTTGTTCTGGGCAATCAGCCCCAGCATTTT. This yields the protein CASSFVLGNQPQHF.